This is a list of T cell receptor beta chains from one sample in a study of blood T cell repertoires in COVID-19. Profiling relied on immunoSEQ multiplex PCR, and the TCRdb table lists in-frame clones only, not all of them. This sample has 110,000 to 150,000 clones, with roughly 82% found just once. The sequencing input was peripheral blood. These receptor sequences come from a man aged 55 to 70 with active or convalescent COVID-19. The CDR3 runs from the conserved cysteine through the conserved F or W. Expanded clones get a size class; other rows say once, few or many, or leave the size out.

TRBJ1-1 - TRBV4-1 CASSQDRGRETEAFF
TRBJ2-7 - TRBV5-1 CASSLLWPGHPYEQYF
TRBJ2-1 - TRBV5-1 CASSLLAGGSDNEQFF
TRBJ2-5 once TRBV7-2 CASSIAGAEETQYF
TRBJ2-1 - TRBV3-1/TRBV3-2 CASSQGGTASWDEQFF
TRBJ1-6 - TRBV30 CAWRTGKNSPLHF
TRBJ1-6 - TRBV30 CAWRRGTGDNSPLHF
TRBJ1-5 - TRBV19 CASSALGGKSNQPQHF
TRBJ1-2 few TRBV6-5 CASSYVNKDYTF
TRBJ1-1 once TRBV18 CASSHGTGGEAFF
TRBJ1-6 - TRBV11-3 CASSPGGAEYNSPLHF
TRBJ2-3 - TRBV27 CASSPFQVADTQYF
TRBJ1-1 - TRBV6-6 CASSYSWVEGTEAFF
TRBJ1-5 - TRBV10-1 CASSGGENQPQHF
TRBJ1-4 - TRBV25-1 CASSPTRPAAEKLFF
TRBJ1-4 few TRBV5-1 CASSLDPATNEKLFF
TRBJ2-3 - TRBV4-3 CASSQVGDSLNTQYF
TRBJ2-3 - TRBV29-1 CSVELRGALEEDTQYF
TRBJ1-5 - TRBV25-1 CASSEEGTGASAQHF
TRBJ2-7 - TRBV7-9 CASSLGQGTYEQYF
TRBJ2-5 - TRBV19 CASRFLRDPHETQYF
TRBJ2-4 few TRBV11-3 CASSWSGGGNIQYF
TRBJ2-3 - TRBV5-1 CASSFPGGTQYF
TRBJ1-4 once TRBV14 CASSSFGGLMGEKLFF
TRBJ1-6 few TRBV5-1 CASSGRDRNSPLHF
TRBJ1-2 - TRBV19 CASSAQDSPSKDGYTF
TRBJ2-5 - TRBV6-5 CASGTTGQETQYF
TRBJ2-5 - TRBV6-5 CASSLDRFQETQYF
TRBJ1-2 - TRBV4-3 CASSQTSGRLGYTF
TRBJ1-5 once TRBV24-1 CAGWSRGNQPQHF
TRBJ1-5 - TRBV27 CASSSAGNQPQHF
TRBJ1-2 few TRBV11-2 CASAEWGGYTF
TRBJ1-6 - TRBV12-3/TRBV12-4 CASTGNNSPLHF
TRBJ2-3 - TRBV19 CASSKVGLAGVGQYF
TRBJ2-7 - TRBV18 CASSIRPGQGSYEQYF
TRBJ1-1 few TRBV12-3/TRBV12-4 CASTDLGTEAFF
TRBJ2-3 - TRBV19 CASSLSGDTQYF
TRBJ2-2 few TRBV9 CASSVLGGSNTGELFF
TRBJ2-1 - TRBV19 CASTSGYNEQFF